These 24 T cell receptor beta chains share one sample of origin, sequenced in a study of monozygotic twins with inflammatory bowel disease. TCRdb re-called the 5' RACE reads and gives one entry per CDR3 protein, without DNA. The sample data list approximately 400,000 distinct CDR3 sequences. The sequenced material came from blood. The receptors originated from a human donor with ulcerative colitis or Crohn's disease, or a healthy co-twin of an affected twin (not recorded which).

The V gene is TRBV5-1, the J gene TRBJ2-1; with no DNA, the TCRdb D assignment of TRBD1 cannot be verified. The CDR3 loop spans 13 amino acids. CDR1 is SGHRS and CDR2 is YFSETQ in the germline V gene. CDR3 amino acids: CASSSGTGDEQFF.

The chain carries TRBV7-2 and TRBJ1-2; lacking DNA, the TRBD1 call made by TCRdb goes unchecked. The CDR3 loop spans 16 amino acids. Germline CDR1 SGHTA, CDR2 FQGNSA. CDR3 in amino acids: CASSSPGQAANYGYTF.

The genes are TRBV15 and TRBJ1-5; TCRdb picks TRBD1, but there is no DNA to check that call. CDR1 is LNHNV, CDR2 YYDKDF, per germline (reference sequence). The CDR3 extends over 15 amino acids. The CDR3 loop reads CATSSTGATNQPQHF.

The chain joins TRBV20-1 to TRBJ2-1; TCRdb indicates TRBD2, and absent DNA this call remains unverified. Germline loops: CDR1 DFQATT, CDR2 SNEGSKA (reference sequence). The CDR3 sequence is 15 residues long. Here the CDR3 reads CSVSKTSGGFFEQFF.

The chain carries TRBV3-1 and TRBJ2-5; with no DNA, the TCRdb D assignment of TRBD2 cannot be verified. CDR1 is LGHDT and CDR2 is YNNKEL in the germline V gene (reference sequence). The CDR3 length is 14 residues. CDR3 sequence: CASSLSVGMETQYF.

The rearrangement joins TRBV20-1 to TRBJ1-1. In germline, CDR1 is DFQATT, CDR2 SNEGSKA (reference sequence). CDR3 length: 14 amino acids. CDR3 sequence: CSASLGQMNTEAFF.

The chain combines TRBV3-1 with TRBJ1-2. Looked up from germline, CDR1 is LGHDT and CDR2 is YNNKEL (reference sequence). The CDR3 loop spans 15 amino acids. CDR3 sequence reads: CASSQPGRAGYGYTF. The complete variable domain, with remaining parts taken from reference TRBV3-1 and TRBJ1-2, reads DTAVSQTPKYLVTQMGNDKSIKCEQNLGHDTMYWYKQDSKKFLKIMFSYNNKELIINETVPNRFSPKSPDKAHLNLHINSLELGDSAVYFCASSQPGRAGYGYTFGSGTRLTVV.

The CDR3 spells CASRAGTGIYNEQFF. The chain combines TRBV6-1 with TRBJ2-1; TCRdb indicates TRBD1, and absent DNA this call remains unverified. This CDR3 is built from 15 residues. The germline V gene encodes CDR1 MNHNS and CDR2 SASEGT.

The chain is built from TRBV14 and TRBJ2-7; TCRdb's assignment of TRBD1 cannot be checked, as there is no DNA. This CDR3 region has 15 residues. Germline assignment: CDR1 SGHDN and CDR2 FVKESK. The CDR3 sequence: CASSQDLGGAYEQYF.

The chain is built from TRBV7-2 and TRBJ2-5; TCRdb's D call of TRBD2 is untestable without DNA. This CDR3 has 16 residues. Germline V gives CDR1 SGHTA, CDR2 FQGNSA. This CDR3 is CASRNTQALVPETQYF.

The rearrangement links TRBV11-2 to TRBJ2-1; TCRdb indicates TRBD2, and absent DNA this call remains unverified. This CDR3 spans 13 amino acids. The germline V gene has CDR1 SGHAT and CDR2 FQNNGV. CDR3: CASSLGVAGGQFF. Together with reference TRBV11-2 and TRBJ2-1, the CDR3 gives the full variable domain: EAGVAQSPRYKIIEKRQSVAFWCNPISGHATLYWYQQILGQGPKLLIQFQNNGVVDDSQLPKDRFSAERLKGVDSTLKIQPAKLEDSAVYLCASSLGVAGGQFFGPGTRLTVL.

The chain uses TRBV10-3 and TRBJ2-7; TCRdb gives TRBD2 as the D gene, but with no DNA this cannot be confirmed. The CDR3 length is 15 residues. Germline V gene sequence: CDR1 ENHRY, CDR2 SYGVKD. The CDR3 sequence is CAISESPGLSYEQYF.

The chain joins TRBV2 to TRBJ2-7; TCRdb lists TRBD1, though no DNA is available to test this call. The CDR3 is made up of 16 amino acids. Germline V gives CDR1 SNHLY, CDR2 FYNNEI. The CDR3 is CASRASSTGTSYEQYF.

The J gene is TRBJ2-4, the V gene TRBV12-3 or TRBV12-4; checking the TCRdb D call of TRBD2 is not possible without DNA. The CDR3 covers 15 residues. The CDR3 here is CASSLGATIKNIQYF.

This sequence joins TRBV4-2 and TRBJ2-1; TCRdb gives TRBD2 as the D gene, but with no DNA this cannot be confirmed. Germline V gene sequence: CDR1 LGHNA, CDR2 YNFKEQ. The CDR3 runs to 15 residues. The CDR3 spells CASSQGRGRANEQFF.

CDR3 region: CASSPPGDSLEQYF. The rearrangement joins TRBV5-6 to TRBJ2-7; TCRdb gives TRBD2 as the D gene, but with no DNA this cannot be confirmed. CDR1 is SGHDT, CDR2 YYEEEE, per germline. The CDR3 loop spans 14 amino acids.

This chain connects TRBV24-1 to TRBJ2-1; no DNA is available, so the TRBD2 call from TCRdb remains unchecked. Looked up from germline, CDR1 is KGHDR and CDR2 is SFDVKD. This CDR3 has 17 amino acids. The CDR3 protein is CATSDLSASYPWGEQFF.

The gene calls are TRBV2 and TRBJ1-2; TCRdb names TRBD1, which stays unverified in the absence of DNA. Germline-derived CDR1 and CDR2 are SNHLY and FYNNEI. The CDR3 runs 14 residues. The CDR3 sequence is CASSRDRGFLGYTF.

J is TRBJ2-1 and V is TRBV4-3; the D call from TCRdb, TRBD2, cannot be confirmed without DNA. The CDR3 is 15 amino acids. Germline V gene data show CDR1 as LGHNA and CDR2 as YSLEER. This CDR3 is CASSQARDPIGEQFF.

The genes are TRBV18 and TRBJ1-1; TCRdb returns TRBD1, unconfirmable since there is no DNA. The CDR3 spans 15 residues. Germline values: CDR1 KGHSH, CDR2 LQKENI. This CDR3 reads CASSPFKGDLTEAFF.

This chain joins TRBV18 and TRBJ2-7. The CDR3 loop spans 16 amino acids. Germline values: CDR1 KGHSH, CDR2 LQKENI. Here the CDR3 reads CASSPLGNFLKGEQYF.

The CDR3 reads CASSPRRGGGTEAFF. The rearrangement joins TRBV3-1 to TRBJ1-1; the TRBD1 assignment by TCRdb is unverifiable without DNA. In germline, CDR1 is LGHDT, CDR2 YNNKEL (reference sequence). CDR3 length equals 15 residues.

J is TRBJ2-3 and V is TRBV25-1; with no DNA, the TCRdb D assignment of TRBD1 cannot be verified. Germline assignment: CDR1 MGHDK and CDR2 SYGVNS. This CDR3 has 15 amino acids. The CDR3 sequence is CASSNLQGRTDTQYF.

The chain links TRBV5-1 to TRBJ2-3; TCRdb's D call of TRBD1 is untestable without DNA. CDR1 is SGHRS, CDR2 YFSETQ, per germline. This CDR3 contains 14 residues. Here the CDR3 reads CASKKQGVTDTQYF.